A single T cell receptor (beta chain) is shown here with its context. What it recognizes is unknown. Given a much more abundant clone one base away, this may be a read error. Combining a sample-barcoded 5' primer with a J-beta primer mix, a second PCR ran for roughly 6 to 11 cycles. A single record per CDR3 protein comes from TCRdb applying MiXCR to the 5' RACE reads. The top ten hold about 19% of the sample, which has 850,000 to 1,300,000 distinct CDR3 sequences, 40% to 50% seen once. These data belong to a study of blood T cells in healthy people across ages. Peripheral blood, approximately 10 milliliters per donor, was collected. Researchers report isolating at least 7 million PBMCs per sample. Deletions cut 4 bases from V and 13 bases from J, with 17 bases between. The germline CDR1 and CDR2 sequences are MDHEN and SYDVKM. The CDR3 runs 13 residues. Points from the study as a whole: Relative to aged donors, long-lived donors carried more naive CD4+ cells and displayed higher diversity. As age increased, TCR beta diversity per million T cells fell in a roughly linear fashion.

Sequenced material: blood. The clonotype was recovered from a woman in her sixties or seventies in good health. The chain combines TRBV28 with TRBJ2-1; D is perhaps TRBD2 (5 bases). The CDR3 DNA is TGTGCCAGCAGTTCCGGACTCCCAGAGACCCAGTTCTTC. Translating it yields CASSSGLPETQFF.